The 19 T cell receptor beta chains below come from one sample, sequenced in a study of cytomegalovirus exposure and HLA in healthy donors. It was with 60 Vbeta and 13 Jbeta primers that the PCR ran. Assay: immunoSEQ multiplex PCR; the TCRdb copy retains only in-frame clones and omits some. Of 35,000 to 50,000 clones in the sample, approximately 80% are singletons; the top ten hold 1.4%. The specimen was PBMCs. These receptor sequences come from a man younger than 45 in good health and CMV-seronegative.

There are a few counts of this clone. The chain links TRBV19 to TRBJ2-7; 11 nucleotides line up with TRBD1. Per the germline V gene, CDR1 is LNHDA and CDR2 is SQIVND (reference sequence). V shed 5 bases and J 5 bases; nucleotides not matched to a gene: 8. The CDR3 sequence is 15 residues long. In DNA form, the CDR3 reads TGTGCCAGTAGTGCCCTCGGACAGGGGGCTCACGAGCAGTACTTC. This gives the protein CASSALGQGAHEQYF.

This sequence joins TRBV6-1 and TRBJ1-2, with unresolved D. Trimming took 11 bases from V and 4 from J, leaving 23 bases between them. CDR1 MNHNS and CDR2 SASEGT come from the germline V gene. The length of the CDR3 is 15 residues. CDR3 nucleotides: TGTGCCCTAGAGAGAAGGCTCCCTCCTTCCTATGGCTACACCTTC. Its protein product is CALERRLPPSYGYTF.

This chain links TRBV7-2 with TRBJ2-3, with 14 bases lining up with TRBD2. Germline CDR1 reads SGHTA; CDR2 reads FQGNSA. The CDR3 totals 18 residues. V trimming: 5 bases; J trimming: 1 base; junction bases outside the gene matches: 8. The CDR3 bases are TGTGCCAGCAGCCACGGGACTAGCGGGAGCTGGGGCACAGATACGCAGTATTTT. The encoded protein is CASSHGTSGSWGTDTQYF.

The rearrangement joins TRBV18 to TRBJ2-5; TRBD1 is a possible D gene (5 bases). With 2 bases removed from V and 5 bases from J, the gap between germline ends came to 15 bases. CDR1 is KGHSH and CDR2 is LQKENI in the germline V gene. The CDR3 loop spans 15 amino acids. CDR3 DNA: TGTGCCAGCTCACCATATGGTGGGGCGGAGGAGACCCAGTACTTC. Residues: CASSPYGGAEETQYF.

The chain carries TRBV11-2 and TRBJ2-3; D not certain. V gave up 3 bases and J gave up 3 bases, with 4 bases separating them. There are 12 residues in the CDR3. From germline, CDR1 is SGHAT and CDR2 FQNNGV. This CDR3 reads CASSFSTDTQYF. The DNA of the CDR3 is TGTGCCAGCAGCTTTTCTACAGATACGCAGTATTTT.

V usage is TRBV28 and J usage is TRBJ2-3, with 7 bases lining up with TRBD2. With V trimmed by 2 bases and J by 0 bases, 5 bases remained unmatched. The CDR3 covers 16 residues. Germline CDR1 reads MDHEN; CDR2 reads SYDVKM. CDR3 in DNA: TGTGCCAGCAGTTTAATTCACGGGGGGAGCACAGATACGCAGTATTTT. The encoded protein is CASSLIHGGSTDTQYF.

This rearrangement joins TRBV18 to TRBJ1-2; TRBD1 agrees at 7 bases. Trimming cost V 3 bases and J 2 bases; bases outside gene matches: 6. The germline V gene encodes CDR1 KGHSH and CDR2 LQKENI. The CDR3 spans 15 residues. CDR3 loop: CASSPYRQGNYGYTF. CDR3 coding DNA: TGTGCCAGCTCACCCTATAGACAGGGAAACTATGGCTACACCTTC.

The rearrangement links TRBV7-2 to TRBJ2-7; D ambiguous. The length of the CDR3 is 13 residues. Per germline, CDR1 SGHTA and CDR2 FQGNSA. Trimming took off 3 bases at V and 0 bases at J, with 6 bases between the two ends. The CDR3 reads CASSFGGSYEQYF. Here the CDR3 DNA reads TGTGCCAGCAGCTTTGGCGGCTCCTACGAGCAGTACTTC.

This sequence joins TRBV7-2 and TRBJ2-7; D uncertain. Deletions cut 3 bases from V and 6 bases from J, with 9 bases between. Germline V lookup: CDR1 SGHTA, CDR2 FQGNSA. This CDR3 has 12 amino acids. In nucleotides, the CDR3 is TGTGCCAGCAGCTTTGGGCCGAGCGAGCAGTACTTC. This sequence encodes CASSFGPSEQYF.

The chain recombines TRBV28 with TRBJ1-1, with a possible D match to TRBD1 (5 bases). The CDR3 loop spans 14 amino acids. CDR1 MDHEN and CDR2 SYDVKM come from the germline V gene. The V end lost 5 bases, the J end lost 4 bases, and 14 bases lay between the germline ends. The DNA for the CDR3 is TGTGCCAGCAGTCAGGGTGGAGTGGGCACTGAAGCTTTCTTT. Translating it yields CASSQGGVGTEAFF.

The rearrangement uses TRBV5-1 and TRBJ2-5; 9 nucleotides agree with TRBD2. The V gene end was trimmed by 1 base and the J gene end by 2 bases; junction bases not matched to a gene: 6. CDR3 size: 16 residues. Per germline, CDR1 SGHRS and CDR2 YFSETQ. The CDR3 DNA reads TGCGCCAGCAGCTTGTTCGGTAGCGGGGGTCAAGAGACCCAGTACTTC. Translated: CASSLFGSGGQETQYF.

This chain links TRBV19 with TRBJ2-7; TRBD1 might be the D (5 bases). The CDR3 contains 13 residues. Germline CDR1 is LNHDA and CDR2 is SQIVND (reference sequence). V gave up 1 base and J gave up 6 bases, with 10 bases separating them. The CDR3 DNA follows: TGTGCCAGTAGTATAGGCCCAGGGATCGAGCAGTACTTC. Translation gives CASSIGPGIEQYF.

The V gene is TRBV9, the J gene TRBJ2-1; 9 bases align to TRBD2. Trimming took 0 bases from V and 6 from J; bases not matched to a gene: 4. The CDR3 sequence is 15 residues long. CDR1 and CDR2 from the germline V gene are SGDLS and YYNGEE. The CDR3 reads CASSVVAGAGNEQFF. Written as DNA, the CDR3 is TGTGCCAGCAGCGTAGTAGCGGGAGCTGGCAATGAGCAGTTCTTC.

The chain uses TRBV5-1 and TRBJ2-1, with 11 bases aligning to TRBD2. The CDR3 has 17 amino acids. V was pared by 0 bases and J by 4 bases, with 6 bases of the junction left unmatched. Germline V CDR1 and CDR2: SGHRS, YFSETQ. In nucleotides, the CDR3 is TGCGCCAGCAGCTTGGGTATGGGGACTAGCGGTTACAATGAGCAGTTCTTC. It specifies CASSLGMGTSGYNEQFF.

The sample holds a few counts of this clone. This chain connects TRBV9 to TRBJ2-3, with a tentative D call TRBD2 (6 bases). CDR3 length: 15 amino acids. Germline-derived CDR1 and CDR2 are SGDLS and YYNGEE. V was clipped by 3 bases and J by 2 bases, with 13 bases between them. This CDR3 is CASSARDLDTDTQYF. DNA for the CDR3: TGTGCCAGCAGCGCCCGGGACTTGGACACAGATACGCAGTATTTT.

The chain is built from TRBV2 and TRBJ2-7; 10 bases align to TRBD1. The V gene's germline CDR1 is SNHLY and CDR2 FYNNEI. V shed 3 bases, J shed 3 bases, and the junction held 2 bases outside the gene matches. CDR3 size: 14 residues. The DNA of the CDR3 is TGTGCCAGCAGTGATGACAGGGGGCACTACGAGCAGTACTTC. Protein sequence: CASSDDRGHYEQYF.

The J gene is TRBJ2-5, the V gene TRBV11-3, with a tentative D call TRBD2 (6 bases). In germline, CDR1 is SGHNT, CDR2 YENEEA. The CDR3 loop spans 14 amino acids. Trimming left V 2 bases short and J 7 bases short, with 14 bases between. CDR3 DNA sequence: TGTGCCAGCAGCTTATCAGGCTCCGGGGGGACCCAGTACTTC. Translation gives CASSLSGSGGTQYF.

V gene TRBV4-3 combines with J gene TRBJ2-7; 7 nucleotides match TRBD1. The V and J ends lost 4 bases and 2 bases, in that order; junction bases with no gene match: 8. The CDR3 runs 15 residues. Germline CDR1 LGHNA, CDR2 YSLEER. CDR3 in DNA: TGCGCCAGCAGCCGCGCCCGACAGGGTCCCTACGAGCAGTACTTC. Its translation is CASSRARQGPYEQYF.

The V and J genes are TRBV5-1 and TRBJ2-3; 7 nucleotides match TRBD2. There are 15 residues in the CDR3. Trimming removed 0 bases from V and 6 bases from J; junction bases left unmatched: 7. Germline CDR1 SGHRS, CDR2 YFSETQ. The CDR3 is CASSLASGTLDTQYF. The CDR3 nucleotides are TGCGCCAGCAGCTTGGCGAGCGGGACTCTGGATACGCAGTATTTT.